This is a list of T cell receptor beta chains from one sample in a study of CD8+ T cells in alopecia areata. Produced via immunoSEQ multiplex PCR; TCRdb's table is partial and in-frame only. The data hold about 150,000 clones, with 55% observed a single time. Material: CD4+ T cells sorted from blood. All receptors come from a human donor in good health. Each CDR3 is given with its conserved first and last residue. Each record gives: clone size, D gene, V gene, J gene, CDR3 protein, CDR3 DNA. D genes are given only for firm matches. Only part of the rows carry a size: once, few, many, or a class if the clone is expanded.

clone_size: few
d_call: NA
v_call: TRBV19
j_call: TRBJ1-1
cdr3_aa: CASSGTRGAEAFF
cdr3_nt: TGTGCCAGTAGTGGGACAAGAGGGGCTGAAGCTTTCTTT

clone_size: NA
d_call: NA
v_call: TRBV10-3
j_call: TRBJ2-1
cdr3_aa: CAISDPMAGMNEQFF
cdr3_nt: TGTGCCATCAGTGACCCGATGGCAGGGATGAATGAGCAGTTCTTC

clone_size: few
d_call: TRBD2
v_call: TRBV2
j_call: TRBJ2-1
cdr3_aa: CASISRLAPNNEQFF
cdr3_nt: TGTGCCAGCATTTCAAGACTAGCTCCCAACAATGAGCAGTTCTTC

clone_size: NA
d_call: TRBD1
v_call: TRBV5-1
j_call: TRBJ2-1
cdr3_aa: CASSSRDREYEQFF
cdr3_nt: TGCGCCAGCAGCAGCCGGGACAGGGAATACGAGCAGTTCTTC

clone_size: once
d_call: NA
v_call: TRBV29-1
j_call: TRBJ1-5
cdr3_aa: CSVALGNQPQHF
cdr3_nt: TGCAGCGTTGCCCTTGGAAATCAGCCCCAGCATTTT

clone_size: NA
d_call: NA
v_call: TRBV30
j_call: TRBJ1-3
cdr3_aa: CAWSPDFEGWGTGNTIYF
cdr3_nt: TGTGCCTGGAGTCCCGATTTCGAGGGCTGGGGAACTGGAAACACCATATATTTT

clone_size: NA
d_call: TRBD1
v_call: TRBV29-1
j_call: TRBJ2-1
cdr3_aa: CSARTGNYNEQFF
cdr3_nt: TGCAGCGCCCGGACAGGGAACTACAATGAGCAGTTCTTC

clone_size: NA
d_call: TRBD1
v_call: TRBV2
j_call: TRBJ1-1
cdr3_aa: CASSSSDRARAFF
cdr3_nt: TGTGCCAGCAGTTCCTCGGACAGGGCGAGGGCTTTCTTT

clone_size: NA
d_call: NA
v_call: TRBV7-6
j_call: TRBJ2-1
cdr3_aa: CASSFEGLGDEQFF
cdr3_nt: TGTGCCAGCAGTTTCGAGGGGTTGGGGGATGAGCAGTTCTTC

clone_size: NA
d_call: NA
v_call: TRBV10-3
j_call: TRBJ2-1
cdr3_aa: CAISESLANNEQFF
cdr3_nt: TGTGCCATCAGTGAGTCGCTAGCAAACAATGAGCAGTTCTTC

clone_size: NA
d_call: NA
v_call: TRBV20-1
j_call: TRBJ2-5
cdr3_aa: CSASVPQYF
cdr3_nt: TGCAGTGCCTCCGTGCCCCAGTACTTC

clone_size: NA
d_call: NA
v_call: TRBV19
j_call: TRBJ1-5
cdr3_aa: CACRGTGVRPQHF
cdr3_nt: TGTGCCTGCCGGGGGACGGGGGTTCGGCCCCAGCATTTT